The 28 T cell receptor beta chains below all came from one sample that was sequenced in a study of Graves' ophthalmopathy and Graves' hyperthyroidism. RNA transcripts yielded amplified TCR beta CDR3 regions. Second-round multiplex PCR followed a first-round RT-PCR using HTBI primers. In TCRdb, the multiplex PCR reads were re-called with MiXCR into one record per CDR3 protein. This sample has around 1.1 million distinct CDR3 sequences; about 38% occur once, and the top ten carry around 10%. The sample consisted of peripheral blood or thyroid tissue (not recorded which). All receptors derive from an adult man with Graves' hyperthyroidism.

About this clonotype: One junction end does not reproduce the germline sequence, and a read error may be involved. The chain uses TRBV5-1 and TRBJ2-6, with D possibly being TRBD2 (6 bases). The CDR3 is 13 amino acids. The germline V gene encodes CDR1 SGHRS and CDR2 YFSETQ. The CDR3 loop reads CASSLGYLGTEAF. In nucleotides, the CDR3 is TGCGCCAGCAGCTTGGGGTACCTCGGGACTGAAGCTTTC.

This clonotype has a count of ten or more. The rearrangement uses TRBV7-9 and TRBJ1-1; TRBD1 agrees at 9 bases. The CDR3 contains 14 residues. The J segment lost 5 bases and the V segment lost 6 bases, leaving 7 bases of the junction unmatched. Germline loops: CDR1 SEHNR, CDR2 FQNEAQ (reference sequence). CDR3 region: CASRGHRGRTEAFF. CDR3 coding DNA: TGTGCCAGCAGGGGTCACAGGGGGCGTACTGAAGCTTTCTTT.

This clonotype was detected only a few times. At one boundary the junction diverges from the germline segment, which might be a read error. The genes are TRBV19 and TRBJ2-2; D may correspond to TRBD1 or TRBD2 (5 bases each). The CDR3 is 14 amino acids. Germline CDR1 is LNHDA and CDR2 is SQIVND (reference sequence). The CDR3 nucleotides read TGTGCCAGTAGTATAGTTCGTAACACCAGGGAGCTGTTCTTT. Its translation is CASSIVRNTRELFF.

The table lists this clonotype with a few counts. This chain links TRBV14 with TRBJ2-3; the match to TRBD1 covers 8 bases. Trimming removed 6 bases from V and 1 base from J; junction bases left unmatched: 0. The CDR3 totals 13 residues. Germline V gives CDR1 SGHDN, CDR2 FVKESK. CDR3 amino acids: CASRQGGTDTQYF. The CDR3 DNA reads TGTGCCAGCAGACAGGGGGGCACAGATACGCAGTATTTT.

This clonotype was seen many times. The chain combines TRBV10-3 with TRBJ1-5; no clear D. CDR3 length: 9 amino acids. Trimming took 11 bases from V and 7 from J, leaving 6 bases between them. Germline lookup yields CDR1 ENHRY and CDR2 SYGVKD. The CDR3 is CAAGQPQHF. CDR3 DNA: TGTGCCGCTGGGCAGCCCCAGCATTTT.

This clonotype came up many times. The chain links TRBV12-3 or TRBV12-4 to TRBJ1-2, with 11 bases matching TRBD1. The ends lost 6 bases at V and 1 base at J; junction bases unmatched: 4. The CDR3 sequence is 15 residues long. CDR3 in DNA: TGTGCCAGCAGACTAGGGACAGGGGGTAACTATGGCTACACCTTC. Amino acids: CASRLGTGGNYGYTF.

This clonotype came up a few times. This sequence joins TRBV20-1 and TRBJ1-5; possibly TRBD1 for D (6 bases). The V gene's germline CDR1 is DFQATT and CDR2 SNEGSKA (reference sequence). There are 18 residues in the CDR3. With 3 bases removed from V and 0 bases from J, the gap between germline ends came to 21 bases. In nucleotides, the CDR3 is TGCAGTGCTAGCCCCAAACAGGGATTCACCTATAGCAATCAGCCCCAGCATTTT. Translation gives CSASPKQGFTYSNQPQHF.

There are a few counts of this clonotype. The chain has TRBV9 and TRBJ1-5, with unresolved D. This CDR3 is 14 amino acids long. V lost 0 bases and J lost 5, with 9 bases in between. Germline loops: CDR1 SGDLS, CDR2 YYNGEE. The CDR3 region is CASSVGAGHQPQHF. CDR3 bases: TGTGCCAGCAGCGTAGGGGCAGGACATCAGCCCCAGCATTTT. Supplemented by reference TRBV9 and TRBJ1-5, the full variable domain reads DSGVTQTPKHLITATGQRVTLRCSPRSGDLSVYWYQQSLDQGLQFLIQYYNGEERAKGNILERFSAQQFPDLHSELNLSSLELGDSALYFCASSVGAGHQPQHFGDGTRLSIL.

This clonotype was counted only a few times. This chain connects TRBV11-2 to TRBJ1-2; perhaps TRBD1 as D (5 bases). The CDR3 has 16 amino acids. Germline CDR1 SGHAT, CDR2 FQNNGV. With 1 base removed from V and 8 bases from J, the gap between germline ends came to 20 bases. The CDR3, as DNA: TGTGCCAGCAGCTTAGGTTTTAGGGGCCAGGGCCGGGGCTACACCTTC. As protein: CASSLGFRGQGRGYTF.

This clonotype was found many times. CDR3 coding DNA: TGTGCCAGCAGCCCCATCGGGGTAGAGACCCAGTACTTC. It yields the protein CASSPIGVETQYF. The chain has TRBV7-2 and TRBJ2-5; possible D gene TRBD2, 5 bases. The length of the CDR3 is 13 residues. V was cut by 5 bases and J by 4 bases, with 11 bases left in between. The germline V gene has CDR1 SGHTA and CDR2 FQGNSA.

This clonotype was seen a handful of times. The rearrangement uses TRBV6-5 and TRBJ1-6; no definite D call. V was trimmed by 8 bases and J by 0 bases, leaving 17 bases between them. The CDR3 sequence is 17 residues long. Germline lookup yields CDR1 MNHEY and CDR2 SVGAGI. The CDR3, as DNA: TGTGCCAGCTCACCAGGTCACCCGAGCTCCTATAATTCACCCCTCCACTTT. Amino acids: CASSPGHPSSYNSPLHF.

The chain combines TRBV5-1 with TRBJ2-7, with 9 bases identical to TRBD1. Germline CDR1 is SGHRS and CDR2 is YFSETQ. The V gene end was trimmed by 3 bases and the J gene end by 3 bases; junction bases not matched to a gene: 4. The CDR3 length is 14 residues. CDR3 DNA sequence: TGCGCCAGCAGCTCGGAGACAGGGGGCTACGAGCAGTACTTC. This encodes CASSSETGGYEQYF. Filled out from reference TRBV5-1 and TRBJ2-7, the complete variable domain reads KAGVTQTPRYLIKTRGQQVTLSCSPISGHRSVSWYQQTPGQGLQFLFEYFSETQRNKGNFPGRFSGRQFSNSRSEMNVSTLELGDSALYLCASSSETGGYEQYFGPGTRLTVT.

V usage is TRBV7-9 and J usage is TRBJ2-7; D is tentatively TRBD1 or TRBD2 (6 bases each). V was trimmed by 5 bases and J by 5 bases, leaving 19 bases between them. CDR3 length equals 15 residues. Germline assignment: CDR1 SEHNR and CDR2 FQNEAQ (reference sequence). CDR3: CASSPPRGQGHEQYF. The CDR3 nucleotides read TGTGCCAGCAGCCCCCCCCGGGGGCAGGGTCACGAGCAGTACTTC.

This clonotype turned up a few times. The J gene is TRBJ2-7, the V gene TRBV6-4; TRBD2 might be the D (6 bases). The CDR3 extends over 14 amino acids. Per germline, CDR1 MRHNA and CDR2 SNTAGT. V lost 3 bases and J 3 bases, leaving 12 bases between the germline ends. The CDR3 DNA is TGTGCCAGCAGTGAAGAGGGACTGAACTACGAGCAGTACTTC. It codes for CASSEEGLNYEQYF.

This clonotype was picked up many times. The CDR3 region is CATTGNSNQPQHF. CDR3 DNA: TGTGCCACCACAGGGAATAGCAATCAGCCCCAGCATTTT. The chain employs TRBV15 and TRBJ1-5; D possibly corresponds to TRBD1 (5 bases). Trimming took 7 bases from V and 0 from J, leaving 7 bases between them. Germline values: CDR1 LNHNV, CDR2 YYDKDF (reference sequence). This CDR3 has 13 residues.

This clonotype was seen more than once but under ten times. The chain uses TRBV12-3 or TRBV12-4 and TRBJ2-5; 9 positions agree with TRBD2. This CDR3 is 16 amino acids long. The V segment lost 7 bases and the J segment 5 bases; nucleotides outside the gene matches: 14. The CDR3 here is CASTLGGSGSEETQYF. In DNA, the CDR3 is TGTGCCAGCACCCTGGGAGGTAGCGGGAGTGAGGAGACCCAGTACTTC.

The chain has TRBV15 and TRBJ1-1; TRBD1 might be the D (5 bases). Germline V gene lookup returns CDR1 LNHNV and CDR2 YYDKDF (reference sequence). The CDR3 is made up of 15 amino acids. V was trimmed by 6 bases and J by 4 bases, leaving 18 bases between them. CDR3 bases: TGTGCCACCAGTCCCCAGGCAGGGATGAGCACTGAAGCTTTCTTT. It translates to CATSPQAGMSTEAFF. The full variable domain, in which reference TRBV15 and TRBJ1-1 provide the parts outside the CDR3, is DAMVIQNPRYQVTQFGKPVTLSCSQTLNHNVMYWYQQKSSQAPKLLFHYYDKDFNNEADTPDNFQSRRPNTSFCFLDIRSPGLGDTAMYLCATSPQAGMSTEAFFGQGTRLTVV.

This clonotype was recorded a few times. J is TRBJ2-7 and V is TRBV12-3 or TRBV12-4, with D uncertain. CDR3 length: 15 amino acids. V lost 0 bases to trimming and J lost 1 base, with 10 bases between them. CDR3 protein: CASSLASRASYEQYF. The CDR3 coding sequence is TGTGCCAGCAGTTTAGCTTCCCGGGCATCCTACGAGCAGTACTTC.

V gene TRBV6-1 combines with J gene TRBJ1-1, with D possibly being TRBD1 (6 bases). Between the trimmed V and J ends, which lost 5 bases and 0 bases, there was a span of 19 bases. CDR1 is MNHNS and CDR2 is SASEGT in the germline V gene. CDR3 length equals 17 residues. This chain's CDR3 is CASSHWTEDGMNTEAFF. CDR3 bases: TGTGCCAGCAGTCACTGGACAGAGGACGGCATGAACACTGAAGCTTTCTTT.

The chain carries TRBV24-1 and TRBJ1-2, with D uncertain. Germline V gives CDR1 KGHDR, CDR2 SFDVKD. V was clipped by 4 bases and J by 4 bases, with 9 bases between them. The CDR3 has 13 amino acids. The DNA for the CDR3 is TGTGCCACCAGTGACCCCGGACCCTATGGCTACACCTTC. Translated, it gives CATSDPGPYGYTF.

This clonotype has at least ten counts. The chain recombines TRBV19 with TRBJ1-2, with unresolved D. The CDR3 sequence is 16 residues long. CDR1 LNHDA and CDR2 SQIVND come from the germline V gene (reference sequence). The V end was cut by 2 bases, the J end by 0 bases, with 13 bases between. The CDR3 loop reads CASSITEEPPNYGYTF. The CDR3 DNA reads TGTGCCAGTAGTATAACAGAGGAGCCACCTAACTATGGCTACACCTTC.

The chain employs TRBV29-1 and TRBJ2-7; the D gene is possibly TRBD2 (5 bases). The V end was cut by 8 bases, the J end by 1 base, with 15 bases between. Germline V gene lookup returns CDR1 SQVTM and CDR2 ANQGSEA. This CDR3 has 13 residues. This CDR3 reads CSLHTERSYEQYF. The CDR3 nucleotides read TGCAGCTTACACACAGAGCGGTCCTACGAGCAGTACTTC.

This rearrangement joins TRBV12-3 or TRBV12-4 to TRBJ1-1, with D unclear. V was cut by 5 bases and J by 3 bases, with 10 bases left in between. The CDR3 has 13 residues. In nucleotides, the CDR3 is TGTGCCAGCAGTCGACGGTGGGACACTGAAGCTTTCTTT. Translated: CASSRRWDTEAFF.

In this sample, this clonotype turned up many times. The chain links TRBV7-3 to TRBJ2-2; 9 nucleotides match TRBD2. The germline CDR1 and CDR2 sequences are SGHTA and FQGTGA. V lost 1 base, J lost 7 bases, and 7 bases stayed unmatched. The CDR3 runs to 16 residues. The CDR3 sequence is CASSLRREGYGGELFF. The CDR3 nucleotides are TGTGCCAGCAGCTTAAGGCGGGAGGGCTACGGCGGGGAGCTGTTTTTT.

Only a few counts were recorded for this clonotype. J is TRBJ1-2 and V is TRBV10-1, with 8 bases matching TRBD1. Per germline, CDR1 WNHNN and CDR2 SYGVQD (reference sequence). This CDR3 comprises 14 residues. V was pared by 11 bases and J by 5 bases, with 13 bases of the junction left unmatched. CDR3 nucleotide sequence: TGCGCCTCCCGGGGGTACAGGGGGACATATGGCTACACCTTC. It translates to CASRGYRGTYGYTF.

The DNA of the CDR3 is TGTGCCAGCACTCTCGGGCCTTCCTACGAGCAGTACTTC. As protein: CASTLGPSYEQYF. The gene calls are TRBV6-5 and TRBJ2-7; D call uncertain. With 7 bases removed from V and 1 base from J, the gap between germline ends came to 11 bases. The CDR3 extends over 13 amino acids. Looked up from germline, CDR1 is MNHEY and CDR2 is SVGAGI.

Concerning this clonotype itself: One end of the junction varies from germline; a read error may be responsible. CDR3 bases: TGTGCCACCAGTGTGACAGGGAACACTGAAGCTTTC. It translates to CATSVTGNTEAF. This chain joins TRBV24-1 and TRBJ2-6; 7 nucleotides align to TRBD1. The CDR3 extends over 12 amino acids. CDR1 is KGHDR, CDR2 SFDVKD, per germline.

The chain combines TRBV2 with TRBJ1-3, with D uncertain. The CDR3 runs 17 residues. Germline CDR1 SNHLY, CDR2 FYNNEI. V was shortened by 6 bases and J by 3 bases, with 21 bases between the two germline ends. The CDR3, as DNA: TGTGCCAGCAGGAGGTTGACGGTCCCCCGGAGTGGAAACACCATATATTTT. Its protein product is CASRRLTVPRSGNTIYF.